One and the same sample provided the 29 T cell receptor beta chains below, sequenced in a study of cytomegalovirus exposure and HLA in healthy donors. Amplification used 60 Vbeta primers and 13 Jbeta primers. Sequencing was performed with immunoSEQ multiplex PCR; in TCRdb, only in-frame clones are kept and a portion is missing. The table lists under 200,000 clones, roughly 82% of them singletons, with over 8.5% in the top ten. The sample taken for sequencing was PBMCs. Receptors were obtained from a man in his forties or fifties in good health and CMV-seropositive.

This chain connects TRBV6-6 to TRBJ2-5; D is ambiguous. CDR1 and CDR2 from the germline V gene are MNHNY and SVGAGI (reference sequence). This CDR3 region has 13 residues. V was pared by 3 bases and J by 5 bases, with 10 bases between. CDR3 nucleotide sequence: TGTGCCAGCAGTTATGGCCGTCAGGAGACCCAGTACTTC. This codes for CASSYGRQETQYF.

This chain links TRBV7-3 with TRBJ2-2; D call uncertain. V shed 2 bases and J shed 0 bases, with 13 bases lying between them. Germline loops: CDR1 SGHTA, CDR2 FQGTGA. The CDR3 spans 17 residues. The DNA of the CDR3 is TGTGCCAGCAGCTTATACGGGTATGGAGCGAACACCGGGGAGCTGTTTTTT. It is translated as CASSLYGYGANTGELFF.

The gene calls are TRBV5-1 and TRBJ2-1; 7 nucleotides match TRBD2. This CDR3 has 15 residues. Germline-derived CDR1 and CDR2 are SGHRS and YFSETQ. V was pared by 6 bases and J by 7 bases, with 13 bases of the junction left unmatched. The CDR3 protein is CASTPWAGRENEQFF. The CDR3 nucleotides read TGCGCCAGCACCCCTTGGGCAGGGAGGGAGAATGAGCAGTTCTTC.

This chain links TRBV19 with TRBJ2-7; 11 bases line up with TRBD2. Germline V gene sequence: CDR1 LNHDA, CDR2 SQIVND (reference sequence). The J segment lost 3 bases and the V segment lost 5 bases, leaving 6 bases of the junction unmatched. The CDR3 has 15 residues. CDR3 in DNA: TGTGCCAGTAGTGTGGGACTAGCGGTTATCTACGAGCAGTACTTC. Translated: CASSVGLAVIYEQYF. Supplemented by reference TRBV19 and TRBJ2-7, the full variable domain reads DGGITQSPKYLFRKEGQNVTLSCEQNLNHDAMYWYRQDPGQGLRLIYYSQIVNDFQKGDIAEGYSVSREKKESFPLTVTSAQKNPTAFYLCASSVGLAVIYEQYFGPGTRLTVT.

The V and J genes are TRBV6-6 and TRBJ2-7; no clear D gene. The CDR3 has 12 amino acids. V was shortened by 4 bases and J by 2 bases, with 6 bases between the two germline ends. The germline CDR1 and CDR2 sequences are MNHNY and SVGAGI (reference sequence). The CDR3 spells CASSSVPYEQYF. CDR3 nucleotides: TGTGCCAGCAGTTCGGTCCCCTACGAGCAGTACTTC.

This clone appeared a single time. The gene calls are TRBV19 and TRBJ1-1, with D tentatively TRBD1 (5 bases). Trimming removed 4 bases at V and 0 bases at J, with 15 bases between. Germline values: CDR1 LNHDA, CDR2 SQIVND (reference sequence). This CDR3 is 16 amino acids long. The CDR3 sequence: CASSRRGGDVNTEAFF. The CDR3 nucleotides read TGTGCCAGTAGTAGGCGGGGGGGGGACGTGAACACTGAAGCTTTCTTT.

The V gene is TRBV28, the J gene TRBJ2-5; perhaps TRBD1 as D (6 bases). Trimming removed 3 bases at V and 0 bases at J, with 11 bases between. Germline V lookup: CDR1 MDHEN, CDR2 SYDVKM. The CDR3 consists of 15 residues. The CDR3 nucleotides are TGTGCCAGCAGTTTCGCAGGGGTCAACCAAGAGACCCAGTACTTC. Translation: CASSFAGVNQETQYF.

The V call is TRBV30, the J call TRBJ2-7; TRBD2 agrees at 12 bases. This CDR3 is built from 17 residues. Trimming took 2 bases from V and 3 from J; bases not matched to a gene: 11. CDR1 GTSNPN and CDR2 SVGIG come from the germline V gene (reference sequence). CDR3 DNA: TGTGCCTGGAGTTCTCCCCGACTAGCGGGGGCCTACTACGAGCAGTACTTC. Translation gives CAWSSPRLAGAYYEQYF.

The chain recombines TRBV6-5 with TRBJ2-1, with 9 positions matching TRBD1. V shed 2 bases and J 7 bases; nucleotides not matched to a gene: 9. Germline V gene data show CDR1 as MNHEY and CDR2 as SVGAGI. The CDR3 spans 16 residues. CDR3 sequence reads: CASSYVGTGQGNEQFF. CDR3 nucleotide sequence: TGTGCCAGCAGTTACGTGGGGACAGGGCAAGGGAATGAGCAGTTCTTC.

The J gene is TRBJ2-3, the V gene TRBV6-6; 10 bases agree with TRBD1. Unmatched junction bases numbered 5, after V lost 6 bases and J lost 5 bases. The CDR3 runs to 14 residues. Germline loops: CDR1 MNHNY, CDR2 SVGAGI (reference sequence). Written as DNA, the CDR3 is TGTGCCAGCAGGGACAGGGGGGAGGGAGATACGCAGTATTTT. Translated: CASRDRGEGDTQYF.

J is TRBJ1-2 and V is TRBV30; D is possibly TRBD1 (6 bases). Germline V gives CDR1 GTSNPN, CDR2 SVGIG (reference sequence). The CDR3 spans 14 residues. V dropped 3 bases and J dropped 4 bases, with 15 bases sitting between them. The CDR3 nucleotides read TGTGCCTGGAGAATAAAAGGGGGATCCTATGGCTACACCTTC. Translation: CAWRIKGGSYGYTF.

Only a few counts were recorded for this clone. This rearrangement joins TRBV19 to TRBJ2-7, with a tentative D call TRBD1 (5 bases). The CDR3 is made up of 15 amino acids. V shed 4 bases and J shed 7 bases, with 20 bases lying between them. Per the germline V gene, CDR1 is LNHDA and CDR2 is SQIVND (reference sequence). CDR3 protein: CASSTRDSYQGEQYF. For the CDR3, the DNA is TGTGCCAGTAGTACACGTGACAGCTATCAAGGGGAGCAGTACTTC.

The rearrangement uses TRBV11-3 and TRBJ2-7; 13 bases align to TRBD2. Germline V gene lookup returns CDR1 SGHNT and CDR2 YENEEA. With V trimmed by 5 bases and J by 4 bases, 5 bases remained unmatched. The CDR3 runs to 15 residues. CDR3 loop: CASSPGLAGRYEQYF. The CDR3 DNA follows: TGTGCCAGCAGCCCGGGACTAGCGGGAAGGTACGAGCAGTACTTC.

This clone is a singleton in its sample. The gene calls are TRBV7-2 and TRBJ1-2; TRBD1 is a possible D gene (5 bases). The length of the CDR3 is 14 residues. Per germline, CDR1 SGHTA and CDR2 FQGNSA. The V end lost 5 bases, the J end lost 4 bases, and 14 bases lay between the germline ends. Here the CDR3 reads CASSPDRHTYGYTF. Written as DNA, the CDR3 is TGTGCCAGCAGCCCTGACAGACACACCTATGGCTACACCTTC. Using reference TRBV7-2 and TRBJ1-2 for the parts outside the CDR3, the full variable domain is GAGVSQSPSNKVTEKGKDVELRCDPISGHTALYWYRQSLGQGLEFLIYFQGNSAPDKSGLPSDRFSAERTGGSVSTLTIQRTQQEDSAVYLCASSPDRHTYGYTFGSGTRLTVV.

V usage is TRBV7-2 and J usage is TRBJ2-7, with 7 positions matching TRBD2. CDR3 length equals 13 residues. Germline V gene data show CDR1 as SGHTA and CDR2 as FQGNSA. Germline trimming cut 4 bases from V and 6 bases from J; bases unmatched to any gene: 6. The CDR3 protein is CASSWGRGGEQYF. The CDR3 DNA follows: TGTGCCAGCAGCTGGGGGAGGGGCGGCGAGCAGTACTTC.

V gene TRBV28 combines with J gene TRBJ2-7, with D unresolved. The ends were cut back, 3 bases at V and 4 bases at J, with 7 bases in the middle. Per the germline V gene, CDR1 is MDHEN and CDR2 is SYDVKM. The CDR3 totals 12 residues. CDR3 in amino acids: CASSLTRYEQYF. For the CDR3, the DNA is TGTGCCAGCAGTTTGACCAGGTACGAGCAGTACTTC.

A few counts support this clone. The chain has TRBV7-2 and TRBJ2-1; 8 nucleotides align to TRBD2. The V gene end was trimmed by 6 bases and the J gene end by 8 bases; junction bases not matched to a gene: 6. Germline V lookup: CDR1 SGHTA, CDR2 FQGNSA. This CDR3 has 13 residues. CDR3 DNA sequence: TGTGCCAGCAGTTACTCCGGGGGGGATGAGCAGTTCTTC. Its translation: CASSYSGGDEQFF.

This clone occurred once. The rearrangement links TRBV29-1 to TRBJ2-1; 14 bases fit TRBD2. The J segment lost 3 bases and the V segment lost 4 bases, leaving 11 bases of the junction unmatched. The CDR3 sequence is 18 residues long. CDR1 and CDR2 from the germline V gene are SQVTM and ANQGSEA. CDR3 region: CSVAGLAGGRGRYNEQFF. CDR3 coding DNA: TGCAGCGTTGCAGGACTAGCGGGAGGTAGGGGACGCTACAATGAGCAGTTCTTC.

This clone occurred once. This chain connects TRBV29-1 to TRBJ2-5, with a tentative D call TRBD2 (5 bases). The CDR3 is 14 residues long. V gave up 6 bases and J gave up 5 bases, with 19 bases separating them. Germline-derived CDR1 and CDR2 are SQVTM and ANQGSEA. This chain's CDR3 is CSVDSASGWETQYF. For the CDR3, the DNA is TGCAGCGTCGACTCTGCTTCGGGATGGGAGACCCAGTACTTC.

About this clone: One end of the junction fails to match germline, which may point to a read error. V and J are TRBV7-7 and TRBJ1-1, with D possibly TRBD1 on 6 matching bases. The CDR3 length is 13 residues. Germline-derived CDR1 and CDR2 are SSHAT and FNYEAQ (reference sequence). This chain's CDR3 is CASSLDRTAAAFF. The CDR3 DNA follows: TGTGCTAGCAGCTTAGACCGGACAGCGGCCGCTTTCTTT.

The chain has TRBV14 and TRBJ1-2; 7 bases agree with TRBD1. CDR1 is SGHDN, CDR2 FVKESK, per germline. This CDR3 comprises 14 residues. The V and J ends lost 4 bases and 10 bases, in that order; junction bases with no gene match: 12. The CDR3 protein is CASSLGTARYDYTF. The CDR3 DNA reads as TGTGCCAGCAGCCTCGGGACAGCTCGGTACGACTACACCTTC.

This clone occurred once. Other DNA sequences in the sample encode the same CDR3. This chain uses TRBV5-1 with TRBJ2-3; 14 nucleotides line up with TRBD2. Looked up from germline, CDR1 is SGHRS and CDR2 is YFSETQ. V trimming: 4 bases; J trimming: 3 bases; junction bases outside the gene matches: 4. This CDR3 spans 16 amino acids. The CDR3: CASSPGLAGETDTQYF. The CDR3 DNA sequence: TGCGCCAGCAGCCCGGGACTAGCGGGAGAAACAGATACGCAGTATTTT.

V usage is TRBV6-5 and J usage is TRBJ2-1; TRBD1 matches at 9 bases. CDR3 length: 16 amino acids. After removal of 2 bases from V and 5 bases from J, the junction contained 7 bases not matched to a gene. Germline V gives CDR1 MNHEY, CDR2 SVGAGI. The CDR3 coding sequence is TGTGCCAGCAGTTACCTCGGGACAGGGTCGAACAATGAGCAGTTCTTC. Encoded protein: CASSYLGTGSNNEQFF.

The rearrangement joins TRBV30 to TRBJ2-5; D gene uncertain. Germline CDR1 is GTSNPN and CDR2 is SVGIG (reference sequence). This CDR3 contains 14 residues. V was cut by 6 bases and J by 5 bases, with 19 bases left in between. This CDR3 reads CACNDGRAWETQYF. DNA for the CDR3: TGTGCCTGCAATGACGGTAGAGCGTGGGAGACCCAGTACTTC.

The chain carries TRBV11-2 and TRBJ1-1; the D gene is possibly TRBD1 (5 bases). Germline values: CDR1 SGHAT, CDR2 FQNNGV. V dropped 11 bases and J dropped 5 bases, with 15 bases sitting between them. There are 12 residues in the CDR3. CDR3 in DNA: TGTGCCTCTAAAGGGGCAGGAACTGAAGCTTTCTTT. Amino acids: CASKGAGTEAFF.

This clone was counted a few times. The J gene is TRBJ2-1, the V gene TRBV4-2, with 8 bases fitting TRBD2. Germline CDR1 and CDR2: LGHNA and YNFKEQ. V shed 1 base, J shed 0 bases, and the junction held 2 bases outside the gene matches. The CDR3 totals 16 residues. In DNA form, the CDR3 reads TGTGCCAGCAGCCAAGTGGGGACTAGCTCCTACAATGAGCAGTTCTTC. It translates to CASSQVGTSSYNEQFF.

As to this clone: The CDR3 does not close with the conserved phenylalanine or tryptophan, likely indicating a read error. Because the CDR3's place on the DNA is in doubt, the DNA is left out and the CDR3 is given as listed by TCRdb. The chain joins TRBV21-1 to TRBJ1-2; TRBD1, the table's D call, lacks a check against the DNA. TRBV21-1 is a recognized pseudogene. The CDR3 has 13 residues if both end residues are counted. This CDR3 reads CASSDRDTYGYTL.

The V and J genes are TRBV4-3 and TRBJ2-1, with 11 bases identical to TRBD2. Unmatched junction bases numbered 11, after V lost 1 base and J lost 6 bases. Germline V lookup: CDR1 LGHNA, CDR2 YSLEER. This CDR3 spans 18 amino acids. The CDR3 coding sequence is TGCGCCAGCAGCCAAGGTCTAGCGGGGGGTTCTTTTCGCAATGAGCAGTTCTTC. Its translation: CASSQGLAGGSFRNEQFF.

The V and J genes are TRBV6-5 and TRBJ1-1; D call uncertain. Germline V CDR1 and CDR2: MNHEY, SVGAGI. The CDR3 consists of 15 residues. Trimming shortened V by 0 bases and J by 4 bases, and 12 bases separated the two germline ends. The CDR3: CASSYSGGEGTEAFF. The CDR3 DNA reads TGTGCCAGCAGTTACTCAGGAGGAGAAGGCACTGAAGCTTTCTTT.